This T cell receptor (beta chain) was observed in a study of T cells in Graves' hyperthyroidism and ophthalmopathy. Across the whole study: Specimen type is peripheral blood, collected at initial diagnosis prior to any treatment.

Deletions cut 2 bases from V and 5 bases from J, with 3 bases between. The germline V gene has CDR1 SQVTM and CDR2 ANQGSEA. This CDR3 comprises 10 residues. What was amplified from RNA transcripts were TCR beta CDR3 regions. HTBI primers drove first-round RT-PCR of the TCR CDR3. TCRdb reprocessed the multiplex PCR reads via MiXCR and lists one record per CDR3 protein. The profile shows 500,000 to 550,000 distinct CDR3 sequences, just under 20% of them singletons. V usage is TRBV29-1 and J usage is TRBJ2-5, with unresolved D. Sequenced input: blood. The sequence derives from a man aged 40-55 years with Graves' ophthalmopathy. The CDR3 here is CSVESETQYF. In nucleotides, the CDR3 is TGCAGCGTTGAAAGTGAGACCCAGTACTTC.